This TCR beta chain is from a study of naive and memory T cell subsets. Two oligonucleotides, mixed equimolar, formed the beta constant-region primer covering TRBC1 and TRBC2. TCRdb itself ran the UMI-ligation and nested PCR reads through MiXCR, one entry per CDR3 protein. The data show under 150,000 distinct CDR3 sequences, more than 15% seen once. Cells stained for CD3, CD4, CD8, CD45RA, CD27 and viability were sorted into four CD45RA/CD27 subsets. CDR1 and CDR2 (germline): SGHRS, YFSETQ. V gave up 0 bases and J gave up 3 bases, with 12 bases separating them. This CDR3 spans 15 amino acids. Sequenced: naive CD4+ T cells from blood. The chain recombines TRBV5-1 with TRBJ2-5; the D is unclear. The clonotype was recovered from a human donor in good health. The CDR3 loop reads CASSLARQAKETQYF. In DNA, the CDR3 is TGCGCCAGCAGCTTGGCGAGGCAGGCCAAAGAGACCCAGTACTTC.